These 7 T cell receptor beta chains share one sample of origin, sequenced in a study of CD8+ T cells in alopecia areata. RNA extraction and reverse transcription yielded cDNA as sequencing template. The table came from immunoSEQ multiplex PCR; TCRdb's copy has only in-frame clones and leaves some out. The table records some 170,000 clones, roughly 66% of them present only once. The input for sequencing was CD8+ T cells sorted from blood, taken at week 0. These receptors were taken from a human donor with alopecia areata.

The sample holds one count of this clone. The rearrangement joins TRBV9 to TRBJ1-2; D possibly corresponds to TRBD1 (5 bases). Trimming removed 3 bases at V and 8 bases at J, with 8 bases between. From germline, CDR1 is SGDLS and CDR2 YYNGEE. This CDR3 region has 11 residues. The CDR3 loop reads CASSGRDGYTF. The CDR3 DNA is TGTGCCAGCAGCGGCAGGGACGGCTACACCTTC. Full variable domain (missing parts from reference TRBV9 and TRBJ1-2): DSGVTQTPKHLITATGQRVTLRCSPRSGDLSVYWYQQSLDQGLQFLIQYYNGEERAKGNILERFSAQQFPDLHSELNLSSLELGDSALYFCASSGRDGYTFGSGTRLTVV.

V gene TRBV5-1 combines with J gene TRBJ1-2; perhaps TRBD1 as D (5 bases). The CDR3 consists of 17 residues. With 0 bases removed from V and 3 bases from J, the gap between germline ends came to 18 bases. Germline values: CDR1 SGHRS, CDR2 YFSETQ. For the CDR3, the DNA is TGCGCCAGCAGCTTGGAAGTATGGGGAGGGGTGGACTATGGCTACACCTTC. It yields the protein CASSLEVWGGVDYGYTF.

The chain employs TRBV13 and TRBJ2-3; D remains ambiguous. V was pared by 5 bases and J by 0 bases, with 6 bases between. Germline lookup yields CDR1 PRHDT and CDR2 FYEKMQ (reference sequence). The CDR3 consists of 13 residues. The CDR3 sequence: CASSGDSTDTQYF. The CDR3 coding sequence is TGTGCCAGCAGCGGAGATAGCACAGATACGCAGTATTTT.

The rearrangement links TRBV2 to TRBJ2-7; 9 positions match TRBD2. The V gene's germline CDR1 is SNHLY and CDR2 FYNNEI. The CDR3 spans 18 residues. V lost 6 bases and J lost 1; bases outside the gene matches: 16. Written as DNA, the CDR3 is TGTGCCAGCAGCTTACGGCCGTTCAGCGGGGGGCGATCCTACGAGCAGTACTTC. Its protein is CASSLRPFSGGRSYEQYF.

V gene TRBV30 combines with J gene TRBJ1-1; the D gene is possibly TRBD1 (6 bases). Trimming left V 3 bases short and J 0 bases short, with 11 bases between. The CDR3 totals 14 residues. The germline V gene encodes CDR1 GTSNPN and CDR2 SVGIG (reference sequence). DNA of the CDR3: TGTGCCTGGAGGCCGGGGGGCATGAACACTGAAGCTTTCTTT. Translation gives CAWRPGGMNTEAFF.

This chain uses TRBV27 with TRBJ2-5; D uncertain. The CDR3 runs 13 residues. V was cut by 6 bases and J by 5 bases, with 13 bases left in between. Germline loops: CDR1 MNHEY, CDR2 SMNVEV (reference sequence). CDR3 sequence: CASSNAAWETQYF. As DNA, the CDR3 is TGTGCCAGCAGCAACGCGGCCTGGGAGACCCAGTACTTC.

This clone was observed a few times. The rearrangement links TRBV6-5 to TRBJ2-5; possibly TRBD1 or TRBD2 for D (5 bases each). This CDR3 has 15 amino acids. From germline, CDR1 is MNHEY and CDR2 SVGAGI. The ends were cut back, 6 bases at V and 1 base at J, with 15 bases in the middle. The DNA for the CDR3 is TGTGCCAGCAGCAGTTCAGCAGGGACCCAAGAGACCCAGTACTTC. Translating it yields CASSSSAGTQETQYF.